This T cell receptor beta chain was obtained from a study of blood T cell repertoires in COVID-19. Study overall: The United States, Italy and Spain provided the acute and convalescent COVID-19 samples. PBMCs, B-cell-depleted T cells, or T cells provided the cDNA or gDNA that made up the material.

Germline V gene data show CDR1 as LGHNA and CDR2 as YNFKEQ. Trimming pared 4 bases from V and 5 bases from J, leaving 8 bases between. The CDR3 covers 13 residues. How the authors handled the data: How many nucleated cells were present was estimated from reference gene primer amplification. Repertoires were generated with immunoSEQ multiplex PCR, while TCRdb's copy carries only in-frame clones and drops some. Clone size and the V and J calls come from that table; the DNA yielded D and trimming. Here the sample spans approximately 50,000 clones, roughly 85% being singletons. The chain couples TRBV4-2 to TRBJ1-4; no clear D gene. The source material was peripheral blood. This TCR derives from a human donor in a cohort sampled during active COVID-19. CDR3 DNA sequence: TGTGCCAGCAGCCCACGGTTCAATGAAAAACTGTTTTTT. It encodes CASSPRFNEKLFF.